The T cell receptor beta chain under discussion was sequenced for a study of control samples from healthy donors and cancer patients. The table came from immunoSEQ multiplex PCR; TCRdb's copy has only in-frame clones and leaves some out. The sample contains about 130,000 clones, 92% of which appear only once. V lost 8 bases and J 4 bases, leaving 14 bases between the germline ends. Germline values: CDR1 MNHEY, CDR2 SVGAGI. The CDR3 runs 14 residues. The chain is built from TRBV6-5 and TRBJ1-4; a possible D gene is TRBD1 (6 bases). The specimen was blood. This clonotype was obtained from a woman aged 45-59 years in good health. CDR3 protein: CASSPGASNEKLFF. CDR3 nucleotides: TGTGCCAGCTCGCCGGGGGCCAGTAATGAAAAACTGTTTTTT.